Sequencing of this TCR beta chain was carried out in a study of shared clonotypes between healthy human individuals. Findings and limits, study-wide: Among a few donors, roughly 5% of naive CD4 clonotypes were found in common.

As to this clone: Its target is not known.

The authors ran the assay at deep level. Sequencing was performed with immunoSEQ multiplex PCR; in TCRdb, only in-frame clones are kept and a portion is missing. The sample gives approximately 92,000 clones, 60% to 70% of which show up once; approximately 53% is in the top ten. The length of the CDR3 is 14 residues. Trimming removed 1 base from V and 5 bases from J; junction bases left unmatched: 1. In germline, CDR1 is SEHNR, CDR2 FQNEAQ (reference sequence). The origin of this receptor is a man aged 25-40 years in good health. The J gene is TRBJ2-7, the V gene TRBV7-9, with TRBD2 matching 11 bases. Source material: memory CD8+ T cells sorted from blood. Indicated subset: CD45RO+ cells pooled with CCR7-negative TemRA cells. The CDR3 nucleotides are TGTGCCAGCAGCTTAGTAGCGGGAGGGAACGAGCAGTACTTC. Its translation: CASSLVAGGNEQYF.